Following are 31 T cell receptor beta chains from one sample sequenced in a study of PD-1 blockade in classical Hodgkin lymphoma. Each of the patients experienced relapse following autologous stem cell transplantation, and their brentuximab vedotin exposure differed. TCRdb keeps only in-frame clones here, not all; method: immunoSEQ multiplex PCR. The table lists around 40,000 clones, about 71% of them singletons. The sample consisted of peripheral blood mononuclear cells (PBMCs), taken at baseline. The source of these receptors is a human donor with classical Hodgkin lymphoma.

V is TRBV7-2 and J is TRBJ2-3; D ambiguous. There are 12 residues in the CDR3. Germline CDR1 SGHTA, CDR2 FQGNSA. V was cut by 2 bases and J by 6 bases, with 6 bases left in between. The CDR3 is CASSLSPDTQYF. CDR3 bases: TGTGCCAGCAGCTTAAGCCCCGATACGCAGTATTTT.

This chain joins TRBV2 and TRBJ2-1; D call uncertain. The V gene's germline CDR1 is SNHLY and CDR2 FYNNEI. Trimming cost V 8 bases and J 7 bases, with 21 bases left between them. The CDR3 covers 15 residues. CDR3 nucleotide sequence: TGTGCCAGCGCCCGACTGGAAATGGAGTTAAATGAGCAGTTCTTC. It translates to CASARLEMELNEQFF.

This clone appeared a single time. The genes are TRBV25-1 and TRBJ2-7, with D unclear. Germline CDR1 MGHDK, CDR2 SYGVNS. V lost 7 bases and J lost 0, with 13 bases in between. This CDR3 is 14 amino acids long. The CDR3 nucleotides read TGTGCCAGCAATTGGGCAGGCCTCTCCTACGAGCAGTACTTC. This encodes CASNWAGLSYEQYF.

The chain joins TRBV7-9 to TRBJ2-7; 7 nucleotides align to TRBD1. This CDR3 spans 15 amino acids. Germline CDR1 and CDR2: SEHNR and FQNEAQ (reference sequence). Losses at the gene ends were 4 bases for V and 3 bases for J; bases not matched to a gene: 9. CDR3 DNA sequence: TGTGCCAGCAGCTCCCCCGGGACAGCAGTCTACGAGCAGTACTTC. It encodes CASSSPGTAVYEQYF.

This sequence joins TRBV5-5 and TRBJ1-1; 8 nucleotides align to TRBD1. Germline V gene lookup returns CDR1 SGHKS and CDR2 YYEKEE (reference sequence). With 0 bases clipped from V and 7 bases from J, the junction kept 2 bases outside the gene matches. CDR3 length equals 13 residues. In DNA, the CDR3 is TGTGCCAGCAGCTTGGGTACAGGGGGTGAAGCTTTCTTT. The encoded protein is CASSLGTGGEAFF.

This clone was picked up a small number of times. The chain carries TRBV29-1 and TRBJ2-7; D remains ambiguous. The V and J ends lost 7 bases and 3 bases respectively, with 13 bases between them. This CDR3 has 12 amino acids. The germline V gene encodes CDR1 SQVTM and CDR2 ANQGSEA. For the CDR3, the DNA is TGCAGCGCAATCAGTGGTGACTACGAGCAGTACTTC. Its translation is CSAISGDYEQYF.

The V call is TRBV30, the J call TRBJ1-5, with D maybe TRBD1 (5 bases). The CDR3 spans 15 residues. CDR1 and CDR2 from the germline V gene are GTSNPN and SVGIG (reference sequence). V was pared by 4 bases and J by 4 bases, with 17 bases between. The CDR3 DNA follows: TGTGCCTGGACTCAGATGGGGCAGAAAAATCAGCCCCAGCATTTT. Its translation: CAWTQMGQKNQPQHF.

The chain joins TRBV9 to TRBJ2-2; TRBD2 matches at 7 bases. CDR3 length: 16 amino acids. Germline V gene data show CDR1 as SGDLS and CDR2 as YYNGEE. Trimming removed 3 bases from V and 1 base from J; junction bases left unmatched: 6. DNA of the CDR3: TGTGCCAGCAGCGCCGGGGGGACGGTGAACACCGGGGAGCTGTTTTTT. Protein sequence: CASSAGGTVNTGELFF.

The V and J genes are TRBV27 and TRBJ2-3, with D hard to call. There are 17 residues in the CDR3. CDR1 and CDR2 from the germline V gene are MNHEY and SMNVEV (reference sequence). Trimming stripped 3 bases from V and 6 bases from J, with 22 bases between. The CDR3, as DNA: TGTGCCAGCAGTTTGAATCCGACCTGGACGGGTTTGGATACGCAGTATTTT. It encodes CASSLNPTWTGLDTQYF.

The chain employs TRBV4-3 and TRBJ1-4, with D possibly matching TRBD1 (6 bases). The CDR3 has 19 residues. Trimming cost V 0 bases and J 7 bases, with 24 bases left between them. Germline assignment: CDR1 LGHNA and CDR2 YSLEER. The CDR3 sequence: CASSQDQSFGDIRPEKLFF. DNA for the CDR3: TGCGCCAGCAGCCAAGATCAGTCGTTCGGGGACATCCGCCCTGAAAAACTGTTTTTT.

This chain uses TRBV7-9 with TRBJ2-7; D unclear. This CDR3 has 13 residues. The V gene lost 5 bases and the J gene lost 5 bases, with 13 bases spanning the gap. The germline V gene encodes CDR1 SEHNR and CDR2 FQNEAQ (reference sequence). CDR3 DNA: TGTGCCAGCAGCCCCAGTGGAAGGAACGAGCAGTACTTC. Translating gives CASSPSGRNEQYF.

The V and J genes are TRBV10-3 and TRBJ2-1, with 8 nucleotides matching TRBD2. The germline CDR1 and CDR2 sequences are ENHRY and SYGVKD. This CDR3 spans 15 amino acids. The trim removed 9 bases at V and 9 bases at J, leaving 16 bases unmatched. CDR3 sequence reads: CAIKIEPGLVGEQFF. The CDR3 nucleotides read TGTGCCATAAAGATTGAACCGGGACTAGTGGGTGAGCAGTTCTTC.

This chain uses TRBV29-1 with TRBJ2-5; no clear D. Between the trimmed V and J ends, which lost 0 bases and 3 bases, there was a span of 5 bases. The CDR3 consists of 12 residues. Germline lookup yields CDR1 SQVTM and CDR2 ANQGSEA. CDR3 protein: CSVEEVEETQYF. CDR3 nucleotides: TGCAGCGTTGAAGAGGTTGAAGAGACCCAGTACTTC.

This clone was detected only a few times. This chain uses TRBV28 with TRBJ2-2; D not certain. V dropped 3 bases and J dropped 4 bases, with 6 bases sitting between them. The V gene's germline CDR1 is MDHEN and CDR2 SYDVKM. CDR3 length: 13 residues. CDR3 DNA sequence: TGTGCCAGCAGTTTCATCCTCACCGGGGAGCTGTTTTTT. Its protein product is CASSFILTGELFF.

The J gene is TRBJ1-2, the V gene TRBV7-9, with a possible D match to TRBD1 (5 bases). The CDR3 loop spans 13 amino acids. V gave up 4 bases and J gave up 7 bases, with 13 bases separating them. CDR1 is SEHNR, CDR2 FQNEAQ, per germline (reference sequence). This CDR3 reads CASSSQGRLGYTF. The CDR3 coding sequence is TGTGCCAGCAGCTCCCAGGGACGTCTTGGCTACACCTTC.

J is TRBJ1-1 and V is TRBV6-5; no reliable D call. V dropped 5 bases and J dropped 4 bases, with 8 bases sitting between them. The CDR3 is 12 residues long. Germline CDR1 and CDR2: MNHEY and SVGAGI. In nucleotides, the CDR3 is TGTGCCAGCAGTGCTATGGGCACTGAAGCTTTCTTT. Protein: CASSAMGTEAFF.

The chain is built from TRBV30 and TRBJ1-2; no clear D. With 1 base removed from V and 9 bases from J, the gap between germline ends came to 12 bases. The CDR3 covers 12 residues. CDR1 GTSNPN and CDR2 SVGIG come from the germline V gene (reference sequence). CDR3 sequence (DNA): TGTGCCTGGAGTGAGGGAACCCAACGCTACACCTTC. Translating gives CAWSEGTQRYTF.

J is TRBJ1-5 and V is TRBV9; TRBD1 is a possible D gene (6 bases). Germline V gene sequence: CDR1 SGDLS, CDR2 YYNGEE. The CDR3 is 14 amino acids. With 3 bases removed from V and 3 bases from J, the gap between germline ends came to 10 bases. DNA for the CDR3: TGTGCCAGCAGCGCAAGGGACATCAATCAGCCCCAGCATTTT. Translation: CASSARDINQPQHF.

The chain uses TRBV14 and TRBJ2-1; D remains ambiguous. The CDR3 has 13 amino acids. V gave up 0 bases and J gave up 9 bases, with 9 bases separating them. CDR1 and CDR2 from the germline V gene are SGHDN and FVKESK. The CDR3 DNA reads TGTGCCAGCAGCCAAGATTGGCTCTTTGAGCAGTTCTTC. Protein sequence: CASSQDWLFEQFF.

The CDR3 region is CASSSWVGDRPDTQYF. The CDR3 coding sequence is TGTGCCAGCAGCTCTTGGGTGGGAGACAGGCCAGATACGCAGTATTTT. V and J are TRBV5-5 and TRBJ2-3; D might be TRBD1 (6 bases). This CDR3 region has 16 residues. Germline V gene data show CDR1 as SGHKS and CDR2 as YYEKEE (reference sequence). Trimming pared 3 bases from V and 4 bases from J, leaving 18 bases between.

The chain is built from TRBV7-3 and TRBJ2-1; the match to TRBD2 covers 16 bases. The trim removed 4 bases at V and 0 bases at J, leaving 9 bases unmatched. This CDR3 spans 20 amino acids. In germline, CDR1 is SGHTA, CDR2 FQGTGA. The CDR3 loop reads CASSSPAGLAGGISYNEQFF. The CDR3 nucleotides read TGTGCCAGCAGCTCCCCTGCGGGACTAGCGGGAGGGATCTCCTACAATGAGCAGTTCTTC.

This clone was detected once. This chain joins TRBV5-6 and TRBJ1-1; 7 positions agree with TRBD1. This CDR3 region has 15 residues. With 0 bases clipped from V and 3 bases from J, the junction kept 5 bases outside the gene matches. From germline, CDR1 is SGHDT and CDR2 YYEEEE. The CDR3 sequence is CASSLGGQHYTEAFF. The CDR3 DNA reads as TGTGCCAGCAGCTTGGGGGGACAGCATTACACTGAAGCTTTCTTT. The full variable domain, rest sourced from reference TRBV5-6 and TRBJ1-1, is DAGVTQSPTHLIKTRGQQVTLRCSPKSGHDTVSWYQQALGQGPQFIFQYYEEEERQRGNFPDRFSGHQFPNYSSELNVNALLLGDSALYLCASSLGGQHYTEAFFGQGTRLTVV.

V usage is TRBV30 and J usage is TRBJ1-2; no firm D call. The CDR3 sequence is 13 residues long. Germline V CDR1 and CDR2: GTSNPN, SVGIG (reference sequence). The germline V and J ends were trimmed by 4 bases and 5 bases, with 14 bases remaining between them. This CDR3 is CAWNPQTTYGYTF. The DNA of the CDR3 is TGTGCCTGGAACCCCCAGACAACATATGGCTACACCTTC.

This rearrangement joins TRBV6-1 to TRBJ1-1; D remains unclear. V was trimmed by 5 bases and J by 8 bases, leaving 12 bases between them. Germline-derived CDR1 and CDR2 are MNHNS and SASEGT. The CDR3 has 12 residues. The CDR3 DNA reads TGTGCCAGCAGTCCCTCCCGAACGGAAGCTTTCTTT. It yields the protein CASSPSRTEAFF.

The rearrangement joins TRBV12-5 to TRBJ2-7; 7 bases map to TRBD2. The germline V gene encodes CDR1 LGHNT and CDR2 FRNRAP. The trim removed 3 bases at V and 0 bases at J, leaving 2 bases unmatched. The CDR3 loop spans 14 amino acids. CDR3 sequence: CASGFGGGSYEQYF. DNA of the CDR3: TGTGCTAGTGGTTTTGGCGGGGGCTCCTACGAGCAGTACTTC.

This chain joins TRBV2 and TRBJ2-4; 8 bases line up with TRBD2. The trim removed 7 bases at V and 8 bases at J, leaving 10 bases unmatched. The germline V gene has CDR1 SNHLY and CDR2 FYNNEI. The CDR3 is 14 residues long. Here the CDR3 reads CASNQLAAGYIQYF. The CDR3, as DNA: TGTGCCAGCAACCAACTAGCGGCGGGGTACATTCAGTACTTC.

The CDR3 here is CASSRQFGGAPEQYF. In DNA, the CDR3 is TGCGCCAGCAGTCGACAGTTTGGAGGGGCCCCCGAGCAGTACTTC. The rearrangement uses TRBV10-2 and TRBJ2-7; tentatively, D is TRBD2 (6 bases). With 5 bases removed from V and 6 bases from J, the gap between germline ends came to 20 bases. CDR1 and CDR2 (germline): WSHSY, SAAADI. The CDR3 has 15 residues.

This clone was picked up a small number of times. This chain joins TRBV19 and TRBJ2-1; 8 bases align to TRBD1. CDR3 size: 17 residues. Germline V CDR1 and CDR2: LNHDA, SQIVND (reference sequence). The trim removed 3 bases at V and 3 bases at J, leaving 10 bases unmatched. CDR3 residues: CASSIRRTGNLYNEQFF. CDR3 bases: TGTGCCAGTAGTATTCGAAGGACAGGGAACCTCTACAATGAGCAGTTCTTC.

The chain uses TRBV5-5 and TRBJ1-5; TRBD1 aligns across 8 bases. There are 14 residues in the CDR3. Looked up from germline, CDR1 is SGHKS and CDR2 is YYEKEE (reference sequence). V dropped 5 bases and J dropped 4; count of bases not matched to a gene: 5. This CDR3 is CASSFTGGNQPQHF. The CDR3 region has the DNA TGTGCCAGCAGTTTCACAGGGGGGAATCAGCCCCAGCATTTT. Full variable domain (outside the CDR3, taken from reference TRBV5-5 and TRBJ1-5): DAGVTQSPTHLIKTRGQQVTLRCSPISGHKSVSWYQQVLGQGPQFIFQYYEKEERGRGNFPDRFSARQFPNYSSELNVNALLLGDSALYLCASSFTGGNQPQHFGDGTRLSIL.

This chain links TRBV27 with TRBJ2-1; TRBD2 might be the D (5 bases). The CDR3 runs to 15 residues. Germline lookup yields CDR1 MNHEY and CDR2 SMNVEV (reference sequence). Between the trimmed V and J ends, which lost 3 bases and 8 bases, there was a span of 17 bases. This CDR3 reads CASSFISTGRDEQFF. CDR3 nucleotide sequence: TGTGCCAGCAGTTTTATCAGTACGGGAAGGGATGAGCAGTTCTTC.

This clone showed up just once. The chain employs TRBV5-8 and TRBJ1-3; no reliable D call. The V and J ends lost 0 bases and 2 bases respectively, with 12 bases between them. Germline CDR1 reads SGHTS; CDR2 reads YDEGEE. This CDR3 has 16 residues. The DNA of the CDR3 is TGTGCCAGCAGCTTGGAGGCCGTAGGAACTGGAAACACCATATATTTT. Residues: CASSLEAVGTGNTIYF.